This T cell receptor beta chain was identified in a study of CD8 T cells in ankylosing spondylitis. Trimming shortened V by 7 bases and J by 10 bases, and 8 bases separated the two germline ends. Germline CDR1 and CDR2: WSHSY and SAAADI. There are 11 residues in the CDR3. Quantitative barcoded 5'-RACE was used to prepare TCR beta libraries. TCRdb independently ran MiXCR on the 5' RACE reads; one entry per CDR3 protein. The data show approximately 500,000 distinct CDR3 sequences, roughly 12% seen once. Points on this clonotype: Its antigen is as yet unknown.

General study points: Disease-linked clones were found to be CD8+ and relatively rare in peripheral blood. Enrichment of disease-linked clones was reportedly significant in matched ankylosing spondylitis synovial fluid. Ankylosing spondylitis blood appeared to be characterized by a TCR beta motif of roughly eight highly homologous variants. Both synovial fluid and blood in reactive arthritis had previously been reported to carry some motif variants.

This clonotype originated in a male donor with ankylosing spondylitis. Sequenced: blood, either unsorted or a sorted T cell fraction (not recorded which). The chain combines TRBV10-2 with TRBJ1-6, with D hard to call. CDR3 DNA: TGCGCCAGCACCAAGGGATCACCCCTCCACTTT. Encoded protein: CASTKGSPLHF.